This T cell receptor (beta chain) was sequenced for a study of vaccination and CD4 T cells after COVID-19. Germline-derived CDR1 and CDR2 are SGHRS and YFSETQ. This CDR3 region has 15 residues. Trimming shortened V by 4 bases and J by 5 bases, and 16 bases separated the two germline ends. Details on this clonotype: The antigen is undetermined.

Regarding treatment: roughly 10-day PBMC culture with coronavirus spike peptide pools or control peptides (ViraFEST assay). Sequenced with the Oncomine TCR Beta short-read assay was DNA taken from cultured CD4+ T cells. TCRdb reprocessed the PCR reads with MiXCR, giving one entry per CDR3 protein. The data contain roughly 24,000 distinct CDR3 sequences, about 39% of them singletons. This sequence joins TRBV5-1 and TRBJ2-1; D uncertain. Sequencing used CD4+ T cells from blood, cultured in vitro. This receptor was obtained from a human donor who had recovered from COVID-19. Here the CDR3 DNA reads TGCGCCAGCAGCCTAGGTGCAAGGGAAAACAATGAGCAGTTCTTC. This encodes CASSLGARENNEQFF.